This is a list of T cell receptor beta chains from one sample in a study of blood T cells in healthy people across ages. TCRdb independently ran MiXCR on the 5' RACE reads; one entry per CDR3 protein. This table holds more than 550,000 distinct CDR3 sequences, about 20% found once. Specimen: blood. These receptors all come from a man between 65 and 85 years old in good health. CDR3s include the opening cysteine and the closing phenylalanine or tryptophan. Each record gives: V gene, D gene, clone size, J gene, CDR3 DNA, CDR3 protein. D genes are given only for firm matches. Clone size is stated in some rows and not others, as once, few, many or a class when expanded.

V: TRBV6-6; D: TRBD1; size: .; J: TRBJ2-5; DNA: TGTGCCAGCCTACAGGGGGGCGGAGAGACCCAGTACTTC; CDR3: CASLQGGGETQYF
V: TRBV24-1; D: TRBD1; size: many; J: TRBJ1-2; DNA: TGTGCCACCAGTGACTCAGGAGGGGGCACCTATGGCTACACCTTC; CDR3: CATSDSGGGTYGYTF
V: TRBV28; D: .; size: few; J: TRBJ1-1; DNA: TGTGCCAGCAGGACCGGAGCGGGGAGGCGTGCTGAAGCTTTCTTT; CDR3: CASRTGAGRRAEAFF
V: TRBV7-6; D: TRBD2; size: many; J: TRBJ2-3; DNA: TGTGCCAGCAGCTTAGGAGGGACTAGTGCAGATACGCAGTATTTT; CDR3: CASSLGGTSADTQYF
V: TRBV5-1; D: .; size: .; J: TRBJ1-1; DNA: TGCGCCAGCAGCTGGGGGGCGTCGGACACTGAAGCTTTCTTT; CDR3: CASSWGASDTEAFF
V: TRBV6-5; D: .; size: .; J: TRBJ2-1; DNA: TGTGCCAGCAACGGGGATGGGTACAATGAGCAGTTCTTC; CDR3: CASNGDGYNEQFF
V: TRBV30; D: TRBD1; size: .; J: TRBJ2-5; DNA: TGTGCCTGGAGTGTAACAGGGGGCTGGGAAGAGACCCAGTACTTC; CDR3: CAWSVTGGWEETQYF
V: TRBV29-1; D: .; size: .; J: TRBJ1-2; DNA: TGCAGCGTTACCGACATCGTGTCCAACTATGGCTACACCTTC; CDR3: CSVTDIVSNYGYTF
V: TRBV7-9; D: TRBD1; size: .; J: TRBJ2-7; DNA: TGTGCCAGCAGCCCATATGACAGGGACGGCTCCTACGAGCAGTACTTC; CDR3: CASSPYDRDGSYEQYF
V: TRBV5-1; D: .; size: few; J: TRBJ2-1; DNA: TGCGCCAGCAGCTTGGACAGTCAACCCTACAATGAGCAGTTCTTC; CDR3: CASSLDSQPYNEQFF
V: TRBV28; D: .; size: .; J: TRBJ1-3; DNA: TGTGCCAGCTCACAGCAGGGCCTCTCTGGAAACACCATATATTTT; CDR3: CASSQQGLSGNTIYF
V: TRBV12-3/TRBV12-4; D: TRBD2; size: few; J: TRBJ2-3; DNA: TGTGCCAGCAGTATCCCTAGCGGGGGGGCCGCAACAGATACGCAGTATTTT; CDR3: CASSIPSGGAATDTQYF
V: TRBV6-2/TRBV6-3; D: .; size: .; J: TRBJ1-1; DNA: TGTGCCAGCAGTTACTCGATCCGTACGAACACTGAAGCTTTCTTT; CDR3: CASSYSIRTNTEAFF
V: TRBV12-3/TRBV12-4; D: .; size: .; J: TRBJ2-3; DNA: TGTGCCAGCAGACCCGGGAGCAGCGGTAGCACAGATACGCAGTATTTT; CDR3: CASRPGSSGSTDTQYF
V: TRBV12-3/TRBV12-4; D: TRBD1; size: many; J: TRBJ1-2; DNA: TGTGCCAGCAGTTTAGGATTGTTTGGGTCAGGGGGTATAGACTATGGCTACACCTTC; CDR3: CASSLGLFGSGGIDYGYTF
V: TRBV7-2; D: TRBD2; size: few; J: TRBJ2-1; DNA: TGTGCCAGCAGCTTTGGGCGGGAGGGGAGGAAGCAGTTCTTC; CDR3: CASSFGREGRKQFF
V: TRBV19; D: .; size: .; J: TRBJ2-6; DNA: TGTGCCAGTAGTATGGGCAGACGATCTGGGGCCAACGTCCTGACTTTC; CDR3: CASSMGRRSGANVLTF